The source of this T cell receptor (beta chain) is a study of T cells in tumors after PD-1 blockade. Turning to the study itself: Prior checkpoint blockade, systemic immunosuppressant use, or anti-cancer therapy within 4 weeks excluded patients. Patients received pembrolizumab 200 mg every 3 weeks or cemiplimab 350 mg every 2 weeks. Some patients also took daily vismodegib 150 mg during anti-PD-1 treatment. Study-level findings and limits: Blood contained about two fifths of the tumor's TCR clonotypes.

Trimming took off 0 bases at V and 5 bases at J, with 17 bases between the two ends. The CDR3 covers 17 residues. CDR1 is MGHRA and CDR2 is YSYEKL in the germline V gene. A remark on this clone: What it recognizes is unknown.

Clones were sequenced by immunoSEQ multiplex PCR, and TCRdb holds only the in-frame ones, with some missing. Here the sample spans approximately 47,000 clones, roughly three quarters being singletons. The rearrangement links TRBV4-1 to TRBJ1-5; D unclear. This TCR came from a human donor with advanced basal cell or squamous cell carcinoma (not recorded which). This specimen consisted of PBMCs, obtained before anti-PD-1 therapy. CDR3 sequence reads: CASSQDAGEAIYQPQHF. DNA for the CDR3: TGCGCCAGCAGCCAAGATGCGGGTGAGGCAATTTATCAGCCCCAGCATTTT.